Sequencing of this TCR beta chain was carried out in a study of graft-versus-host responses after intestinal transplantation. Study details: The transplants performed in recipients were multivisceral, liver-intestinal, or isolated intestinal. Tacrolimus and steroids were given for about 3 years to all recipients after anti-thymocyte globulin induction.

General study points: The authors found GvH clones in recipient marrow, some appearing first in ileum or blood. Individuals who had graft-donor T cell macrochimerism had allografts that showed high graft-versus-host to host-versus-graft clonal ratios.

Concerning this clone itself: What it binds is unknown.

Measured with immunoSEQ multiplex PCR; TCRdb has only the in-frame clones, and not every one. This repertoire shows 50,000 to 55,000 clones, 89% found once; its top ten account for 0.5% to 0.7%. The CDR3 is made up of 16 amino acids. The material was unstimulated CD4+ T cells sorted from spleen or lymph node cells, obtained before transplant. The sequence came from a human donor who was the organ donor for an intestinal transplant. The chain combines TRBV7-5 with TRBJ2-4; no DNA check was done on the table's D call, TRBD1. TRBV7-5 is a pseudogene. The CDR3 protein is CARSSTRKGERNIQYF. The CDR3 DNA sequence: TGTGCCAGAAGCTCTACAAGAAAGGGGGAAAGGAACATTCAGTACTTC.